The source of this T cell receptor beta chain is a study of naive and memory T cell subsets. Amplification of ligated cDNA took four PCR rounds with SP2 and nested alpha and beta constant primers. MiXCR, run by TCRdb on the 5' RACE reads, gives a single entry per CDR3 protein. The sample has tens of thousands of distinct CDR3 sequences, around 7.7% seen once. This clonotype was found a few times. The library had UMIs added by 3' ligation of an oligonucleotide to TCR cDNA. The receptor's source is a male donor in good health.

The CDR3 nucleotides read TGTGCCAGCAGCCCCCGGGACAGCGGCATTCAGTACTTC. Residues: CASSPRDSGIQYF. The genes are TRBV11-2 and TRBJ2-4; 7 nucleotides align to TRBD1. The CDR3 spans 13 residues. CDR1 and CDR2 from the germline V gene are SGHAT and FQNNGV. The V gene end was trimmed by 5 bases and the J gene end by 9 bases; junction bases not matched to a gene: 7.